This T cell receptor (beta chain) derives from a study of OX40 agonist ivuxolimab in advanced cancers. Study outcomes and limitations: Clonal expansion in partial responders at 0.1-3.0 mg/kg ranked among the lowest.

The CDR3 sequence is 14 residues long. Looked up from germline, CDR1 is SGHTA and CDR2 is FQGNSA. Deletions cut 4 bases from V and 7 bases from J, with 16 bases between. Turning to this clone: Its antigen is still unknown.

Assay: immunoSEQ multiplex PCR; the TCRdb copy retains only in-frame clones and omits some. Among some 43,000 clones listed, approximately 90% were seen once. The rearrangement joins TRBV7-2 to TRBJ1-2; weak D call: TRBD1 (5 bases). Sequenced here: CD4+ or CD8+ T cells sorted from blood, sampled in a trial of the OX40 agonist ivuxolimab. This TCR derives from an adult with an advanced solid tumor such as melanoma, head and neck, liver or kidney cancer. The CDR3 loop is CASSSRRQGVGYTF. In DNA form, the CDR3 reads TGTGCCAGCAGCTCGCGGCGGCAGGGAGTTGGCTACACCTTC.